Presented here are 12 T cell receptor beta chains from one specimen sequenced in a study of diagnostic markers for celiac disease. After re-calling the reads, TCRdb lists one entry per CDR3 protein, DNA absent. The clone table shows 450 to 650 distinct CDR3 sequences, with the ten largest holding approximately 72%. The sequencing input was either unsorted cells or a sorted T cell fraction (not recorded which). The source is a human donor. This table probably holds off-target reads from a library built for another chain.

This clonotype shows up as large by frequency. The chain is built from TRBV24-1 and TRBJ1-2; TCRdb selects TRBD1, and the lack of DNA leaves this call unchecked. Germline V CDR1 and CDR2: KGHDR, SFDVKD. The CDR3 extends over 13 amino acids. Here the CDR3 reads CATSDGDGYGYTF.

This chain uses TRBV2 with TRBJ2-3; no DNA is available, so the TRBD2 call from TCRdb remains unchecked. This CDR3 is 15 amino acids long. In germline, CDR1 is SNHLY, CDR2 FYNNEI. The CDR3 protein is CASSDALAETDTQYF.

The chain has TRBV7-9 and TRBJ2-3. The CDR3 loop spans 15 amino acids. CDR1 is SEHNR and CDR2 is FQNEAQ in the germline V gene (reference sequence). The CDR3 loop is CASSLAEAATDTQYF. Full variable domain (outside the CDR3, taken from reference TRBV7-9 and TRBJ2-3): DTGVSQNPRHKITKRGQNVTFRCDPISEHNRLYWYRQTLGQGPEFLTYFQNEAQLEKSRLLSDRFSAERPKGSFSTLEIQRTEQGDSAMYLCASSLAEAATDTQYFGPGTRLTVL.

CDR3 amino acids: CASSPATNYEAFF. The rearrangement joins TRBV18 to TRBJ1-1. Germline CDR1 is KGHSH and CDR2 is LQKENI. The CDR3 is 13 residues long.

This clonotype is deemed large (0.1 to 1%) by its frequency. The chain joins TRBV6-5 to TRBJ2-1; the D call from TCRdb, TRBD1, cannot be confirmed without DNA. The V gene's germline CDR1 is MNHEY and CDR2 SVGAGI. The CDR3 spans 12 residues. CDR3 in amino acids: CASSFRDGGVFF.

This sequence joins TRBV12-3 or TRBV12-4 and TRBJ2-3; checking the TCRdb D call of TRBD1 is not possible without DNA. This CDR3 has 12 residues. The CDR3 sequence: CGTAKGTDTQYF.

The V and J genes are TRBV6-5 and TRBJ1-2; TCRdb's D gene call, TRBD1, goes unchecked for lack of DNA. CDR3 length: 14 residues. The V gene's germline CDR1 is MNHEY and CDR2 SVGAGI. The CDR3 sequence: CASSPQGANYGYTF.

The chain links TRBV29-1 to TRBJ1-1; TCRdb lists TRBD1, though no DNA is available to test this call. This CDR3 is built from 13 residues. Germline CDR1 is SQVTM and CDR2 is ANQGSEA. The CDR3 sequence: CSVANRELTEAFF. The full variable domain, with the rest looked up from reference TRBV29-1 and TRBJ1-1, is SAVISQKPSRDICQRGTSLTIQCQVDSQVTMMFWYRQQPGQSLTLIATANQGSEATYESGFVIDKFPISRPNLTFSTLTVSNMSPEDSSIYLCSVANRELTEAFFGQGTRLTVV.

The CDR3 here is CASSLRPRQGTYEQYF. The gene calls are TRBV7-2 and TRBJ2-7; TCRdb's D call of TRBD1 is untestable without DNA. The CDR3 has 16 residues. CDR1 and CDR2 from the germline V gene are SGHTA and FQGNSA.

Frequency places this clonotype as large. The J gene is TRBJ2-3, the V gene TRBV2; the D gene TCRdb calls, TRBD1, cannot be checked with no DNA. The CDR3 has 15 amino acids. Germline CDR1 and CDR2: SNHLY and FYNNEI. This chain's CDR3 is CASSEQGGNTDTQYF.

This clonotype shows up as large (0.1 to 1%) by frequency. This CDR3 reads CSARSVAGGAFGIQYF. The V call is TRBV20-1, the J call TRBJ2-4; TCRdb's D call, TRBD2, is unchecked because there is no DNA. Germline-derived CDR1 and CDR2 are DFQATT and SNEGSKA (reference sequence). The CDR3 sequence is 16 residues long.

This sequence joins TRBV10-2 and TRBJ1-1; TCRdb names TRBD1, which stays unverified in the absence of DNA. Germline loops: CDR1 WSHSY, CDR2 SAAADI. The CDR3 is made up of 14 amino acids. The CDR3 loop is CASNIQGRNTEAFF.